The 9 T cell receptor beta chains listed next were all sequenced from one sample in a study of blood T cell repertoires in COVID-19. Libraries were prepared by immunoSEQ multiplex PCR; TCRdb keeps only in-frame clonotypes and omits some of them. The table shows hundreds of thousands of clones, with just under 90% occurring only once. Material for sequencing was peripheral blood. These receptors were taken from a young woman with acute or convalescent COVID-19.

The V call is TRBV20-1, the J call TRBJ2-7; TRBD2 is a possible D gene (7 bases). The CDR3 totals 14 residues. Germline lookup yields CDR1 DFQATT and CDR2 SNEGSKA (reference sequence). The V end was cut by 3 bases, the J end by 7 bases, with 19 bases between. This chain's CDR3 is CSASKMLGGREQYF. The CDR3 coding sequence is TGCAGTGCTAGTAAGATGTTGGGGGGGCGAGAGCAGTACTTC.

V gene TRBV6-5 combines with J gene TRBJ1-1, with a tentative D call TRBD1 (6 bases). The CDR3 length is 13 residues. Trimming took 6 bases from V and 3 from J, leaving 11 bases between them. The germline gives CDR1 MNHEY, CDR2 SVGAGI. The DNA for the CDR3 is TGTGCCAGCAGAGGACAGTCGGACACTGAAGCTTTCTTT. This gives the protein CASRGQSDTEAFF.

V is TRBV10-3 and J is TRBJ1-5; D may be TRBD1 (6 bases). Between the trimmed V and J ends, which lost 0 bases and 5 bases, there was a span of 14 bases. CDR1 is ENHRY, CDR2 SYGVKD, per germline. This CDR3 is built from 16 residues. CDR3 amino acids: CAISESILQGYQPQHF. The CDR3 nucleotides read TGTGCCATCAGTGAGTCGATATTACAGGGTTATCAGCCCCAGCATTTT.

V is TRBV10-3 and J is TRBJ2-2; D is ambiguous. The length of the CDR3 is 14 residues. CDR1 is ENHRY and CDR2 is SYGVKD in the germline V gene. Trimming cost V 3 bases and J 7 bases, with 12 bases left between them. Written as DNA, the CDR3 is TGTGCCATCAGTGATCGTGGCCTCGTCGGGGAGCTGTTTTTT. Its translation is CAISDRGLVGELFF.

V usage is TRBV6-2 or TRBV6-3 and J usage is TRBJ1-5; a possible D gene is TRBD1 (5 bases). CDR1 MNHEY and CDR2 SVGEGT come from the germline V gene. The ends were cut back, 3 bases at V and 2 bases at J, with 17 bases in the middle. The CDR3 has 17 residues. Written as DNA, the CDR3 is TGTGCCAGCAGTTATCGGGGGAAAAGCAAGGGCAATCAGCCCCAGCATTTT. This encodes CASSYRGKSKGNQPQHF.

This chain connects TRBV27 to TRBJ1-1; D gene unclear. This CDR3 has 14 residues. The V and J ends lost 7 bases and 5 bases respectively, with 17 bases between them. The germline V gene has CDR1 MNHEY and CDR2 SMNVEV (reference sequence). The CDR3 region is CASIFPDSGTEAFF. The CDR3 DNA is TGTGCCAGCATATTCCCGGACTCTGGGACTGAAGCTTTCTTT.

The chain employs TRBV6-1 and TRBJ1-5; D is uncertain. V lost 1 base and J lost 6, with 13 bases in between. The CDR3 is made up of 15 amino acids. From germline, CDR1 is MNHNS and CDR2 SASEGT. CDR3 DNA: TGTGCCAGCAGTGAAGAGGCAGCCACTAGTCAGCCCCAGCATTTT. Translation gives CASSEEAATSQPQHF.

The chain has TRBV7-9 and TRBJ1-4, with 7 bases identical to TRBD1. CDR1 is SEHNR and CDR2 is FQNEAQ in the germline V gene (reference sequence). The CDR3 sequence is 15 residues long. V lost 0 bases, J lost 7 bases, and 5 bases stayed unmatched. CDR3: CASSLASGGAEKLFF. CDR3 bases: TGTGCCAGCAGCTTAGCCTCAGGGGGTGCTGAAAAACTGTTTTTT.

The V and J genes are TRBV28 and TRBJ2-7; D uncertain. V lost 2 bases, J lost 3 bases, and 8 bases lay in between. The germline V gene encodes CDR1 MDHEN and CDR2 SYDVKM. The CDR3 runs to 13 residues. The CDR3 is CASSLTRYYEQYF. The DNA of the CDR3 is TGTGCCAGCAGTTTAACCAGGTACTACGAGCAGTACTTC.